This T cell receptor beta chain is from a study of CD8 T cells in ankylosing spondylitis. Overall study findings and caveats: CD8+ by phenotype, disease-linked clones were relatively rare in peripheral blood. Disease-linked clones reportedly concentrated significantly in matched ankylosing spondylitis synovial fluid. Existing reports had already noted some motif variants in reactive arthritis synovial fluid and blood. Eight or nine highly homologous variants made up a TCR beta motif that seemed to typify ankylosing spondylitis blood.

Generation of TCR beta libraries employed quantitative 5'-RACE incorporating molecular barcodes. TCRdb re-derived calls from the 5' RACE reads in MiXCR, one entry per CDR3 protein. There are almost 400,000 distinct CDR3 sequences in the sample; approximately 20% occur only once, and around 17% lies in the top ten. In germline, CDR1 is DFQATT, CDR2 SNEGSKA (reference sequence). The CDR3 has 14 residues. V gave up 7 bases and J gave up 5 bases; unmatched junction bases: 8. This clonotype was detected a few times. Its target is unknown. Input material: blood, either unsorted or a sorted T cell fraction (not recorded which). This chain joins TRBV20-1 and TRBJ2-1; 10 nucleotides align to TRBD2. The TCR originated in a male donor with ankylosing spondylitis. CDR3 bases: TGCAGTGGCACGACTAGCGGGCGCCACAATGAGCAGTTCTTC. This translates into CSGTTSGRHNEQFF.